Sequencing of this T cell receptor beta chain was carried out in a study of neurological immune-mediated disorders. TCRdb passed the 5' RACE reads through MiXCR, listing each CDR3 protein once. The table records tens of thousands of distinct CDR3 sequences, roughly a sixth of them present only once. In Maryland, USA, blood bank volunteers were the healthy controls. Where libraries were unsorted, they were derived from 2 million PBMCs stored at -80 degrees C. V gave up 4 bases and J gave up 0 bases, with 15 bases separating them. The germline V gene encodes CDR1 SNHLY and CDR2 FYNNEI. The CDR3 runs 16 residues. As regards this clonotype: The target antigen is unknown.

Whole-study findings and limits: CDR3 amino acid sequences of expanded clones were not shared across subjects, a result suggesting private repertoires in all groups. The level of TCR clonal expansion was highest in patients with HTLV-1-associated myelopathy and lowest in multiple sclerosis, where it fell below the level seen in healthy controls.

The sequenced sample consisted of PBMCs. The rearrangement uses TRBV2 and TRBJ1-1; TRBD1 might be the D (6 bases). The receptor was derived from a woman aged 40 to 55 in good health. CDR3 protein: CASSGRDTDLNTEAFF. In DNA, the CDR3 is TGTGCCAGCAGTGGGCGGGACACGGACTTGAACACTGAAGCTTTCTTT.